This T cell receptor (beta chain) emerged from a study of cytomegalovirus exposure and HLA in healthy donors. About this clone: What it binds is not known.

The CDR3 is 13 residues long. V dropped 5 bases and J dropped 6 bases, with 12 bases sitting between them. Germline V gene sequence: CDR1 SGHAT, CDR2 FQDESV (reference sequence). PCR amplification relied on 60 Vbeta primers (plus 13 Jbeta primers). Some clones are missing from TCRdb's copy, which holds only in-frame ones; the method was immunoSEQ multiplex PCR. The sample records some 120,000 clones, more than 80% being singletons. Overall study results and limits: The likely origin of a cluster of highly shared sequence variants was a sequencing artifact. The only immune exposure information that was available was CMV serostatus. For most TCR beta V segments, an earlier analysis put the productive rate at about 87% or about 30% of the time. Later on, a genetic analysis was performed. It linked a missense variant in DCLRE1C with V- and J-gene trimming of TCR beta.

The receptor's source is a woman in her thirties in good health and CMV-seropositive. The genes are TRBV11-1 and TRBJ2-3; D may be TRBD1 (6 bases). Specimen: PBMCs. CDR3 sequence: CASSETGSDTQYF. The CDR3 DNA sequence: TGTGCCAGCAGCGAAACAGGGTCGGATACGCAGTATTTT.